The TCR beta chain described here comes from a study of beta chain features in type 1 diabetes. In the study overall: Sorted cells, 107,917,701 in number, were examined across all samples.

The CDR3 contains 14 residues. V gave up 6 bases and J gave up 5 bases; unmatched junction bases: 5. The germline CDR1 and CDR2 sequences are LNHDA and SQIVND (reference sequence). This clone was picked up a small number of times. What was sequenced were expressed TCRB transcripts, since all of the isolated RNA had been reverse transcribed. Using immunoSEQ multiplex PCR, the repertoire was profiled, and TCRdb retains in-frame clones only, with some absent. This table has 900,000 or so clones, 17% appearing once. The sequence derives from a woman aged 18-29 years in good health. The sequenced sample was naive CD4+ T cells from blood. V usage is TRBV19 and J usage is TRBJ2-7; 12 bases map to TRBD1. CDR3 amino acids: CASSLGQGAHEQYF. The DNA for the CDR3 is TGTGCCAGTAGCCTGGGACAGGGGGCCCACGAGCAGTACTTC. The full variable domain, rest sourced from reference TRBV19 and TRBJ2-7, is DGGITQSPKYLFRKEGQNVTLSCEQNLNHDAMYWYRQDPGQGLRLIYYSQIVNDFQKGDIAEGYSVSREKKESFPLTVTSAQKNPTAFYLCASSLGQGAHEQYFGPGTRLTVT.